This T cell receptor (beta chain) originates from a study of CD8+CD57+ T cells in acquired aplastic anemia. This clonotype was detected many times. All patients picked for sequencing had shown, by flow cytometry, an expansion of CD8+CD57+ cells. Genomic DNA provided the template from which TCR beta VDJ and CDR3 profiles were obtained. Via MiXCR, TCRdb re-called the reads, giving one row per CDR3 protein. The sample records about 180,000 distinct CDR3 sequences, 47% being singletons. CDR1 is MNHEY and CDR2 is SVGAGI in the germline V gene. Trimming left V 2 bases short and J 4 bases short, with 10 bases between. This CDR3 is 14 amino acids long.

Sequenced sample: sorted CD4+, CD8+, or CD8+CD57+ T cells (not recorded which) from PBMCs. V usage is TRBV6-5 and J usage is TRBJ2-3; D is perhaps TRBD1 (6 bases). The clonotype originates from a human donor with aplastic anemia. CDR3 nucleotides: TGTGCCAGCAGTTACCAGGGGCTGGCAGATACGCAGTATTTT. It specifies CASSYQGLADTQYF.